Below are 12 T cell receptor beta chains sequenced from a single sample in a study of T cells in Graves' hyperthyroidism and ophthalmopathy. Amplified regions were TCR beta CDR3 sequences from RNA transcripts. Researchers ran a first-round RT-PCR on the TCR CDR3 using the HTBI primer set. From the multiplex PCR reads, TCRdb called clonotypes with MiXCR, one entry per CDR3 protein. Here the sample spans 310,000 or so distinct CDR3 sequences, 15% to 20% being singletons. Sequenced input: blood. These TCRs come from a woman aged 55-75 years with Graves' ophthalmopathy.

This clonotype was counted at least ten times. V usage is TRBV7-9 and J usage is TRBJ1-5; D uncertain. Germline V lookup: CDR1 SEHNR, CDR2 FQNEAQ (reference sequence). Trimming pared 3 bases from V and 3 bases from J, leaving 9 bases between. CDR3 length equals 14 residues. The CDR3 is CASSLDGNNQPQHF. Here the CDR3 DNA reads TGTGCCAGCAGCTTGGACGGAAACAATCAGCCCCAGCATTTT.

The chain couples TRBV6-1 to TRBJ2-5; D is perhaps TRBD1 or TRBD2 (5 bases each). Germline-derived CDR1 and CDR2 are MNHNS and SASEGT. The CDR3 runs to 14 residues. With 8 bases removed from V and 5 bases from J, the gap between germline ends came to 18 bases. DNA for the CDR3: TGTGCCAGCTCCTCCAGGGACCGGTTGGAGACCCAGTACTTC. Amino acid sequence: CASSSRDRLETQYF.

The gene calls are TRBV20-1 and TRBJ2-3; D is perhaps TRBD2 (6 bases). Germline V gives CDR1 DFQATT, CDR2 SNEGSKA (reference sequence). The CDR3 totals 16 residues. Trimming left V 2 bases short and J 2 bases short, with 17 bases between. The CDR3 DNA reads TGCAGTGCTAGAAGTGCGGGGCAACTTTACACAGATACGCAGTATTTT. Translation: CSARSAGQLYTDTQYF.

The V call is TRBV19, the J call TRBJ1-1; D gene unclear. Germline lookup yields CDR1 LNHDA and CDR2 SQIVND (reference sequence). V dropped 8 bases and J dropped 8 bases, with 9 bases sitting between them. There are 10 residues in the CDR3. This CDR3 reads CASGFYEAFF. The CDR3, as DNA: TGTGCCAGTGGATTTTACGAAGCTTTCTTT.

The CDR3 sequence is CAISGQSGQITTITDTQYF. DNA for the CDR3: TGTGCCATCAGTGGACAATCTGGGCAGATAACGACCATCACAGATACGCAGTATTTT. The gene calls are TRBV10-3 and TRBJ2-3; D is uncertain. Per the germline V gene, CDR1 is ENHRY and CDR2 is SYGVKD. The CDR3 is 19 residues long. Trimming removed 4 bases from V and 2 bases from J, with 25 bases in between.

The genes are TRBV6-2 or TRBV6-3 and TRBJ2-3; D gene uncertain. The CDR3 consists of 14 residues. In germline, CDR1 is MNHEY, CDR2 SVGEGT. Trimming shortened V by 6 bases and J by 1 base, and 11 bases separated the two germline ends. The DNA of the CDR3 is TGTGCCAGCAGAACTACGGACGGCACAGATACGCAGTATTTT. This sequence encodes CASRTTDGTDTQYF.

This clonotype was observed at least ten times. The rearrangement uses TRBV20-1 and TRBJ2-5, with 11 bases fitting TRBD2. CDR1 and CDR2 from the germline V gene are DFQATT and SNEGSKA (reference sequence). V lost 5 bases and J lost 5; bases outside the gene matches: 10. The CDR3 totals 15 residues. The CDR3 region has the DNA TGCAGTGCTGGGGGGACTAGCGGCGTTCTCGAGACCCAGTACTTC. The encoded protein is CSAGGTSGVLETQYF.

This clonotype was observed many times. The chain links TRBV3-1 to TRBJ2-1; D perhaps matches TRBD2 (6 bases). Germline V gives CDR1 LGHDT, CDR2 YNNKEL (reference sequence). This CDR3 spans 12 amino acids. Trimming stripped 6 bases from V and 12 bases from J, with 15 bases between. The CDR3 region has the DNA TGTGCCAGCAGGGGACCGGGAGCTTCGCAGTTCTTC. It specifies CASRGPGASQFF.

This clonotype was seen repeatedly, ten times or more. The genes are TRBV12-3 or TRBV12-4 and TRBJ1-1; D remains ambiguous. Between the trimmed V and J ends, which lost 2 bases and 1 base, there was a span of 14 bases. There are 16 residues in the CDR3. The DNA of the CDR3 is TGTGCCAGCAGTTTAAGGCAACGAGGACCGAACACTGAAGCTTTCTTT. Translation gives CASSLRQRGPNTEAFF.

This clonotype was seen many times. The chain employs TRBV12-3 or TRBV12-4 and TRBJ1-5; no clear D. V was cut by 2 bases and J by 7 bases, with 12 bases left in between. This CDR3 region has 14 residues. The CDR3 DNA reads as TGTGCCAGCAGTTTAAGGGTAGGTTGGCAGCCCCAGCATTTT. Its protein is CASSLRVGWQPQHF.

In this sample, this clonotype turned up many times. This sequence joins TRBV5-1 and TRBJ1-2, with a possible D match to TRBD1 (6 bases). Germline CDR1 SGHRS, CDR2 YFSETQ. The CDR3 runs to 14 residues. V was trimmed by 4 bases and J by 4 bases, leaving 14 bases between them. The CDR3, as DNA: TGCGCCAGCAGCCCTGGACAGCCCTCCTATGGCTACACCTTC. Protein product: CASSPGQPSYGYTF. Full variable domain (remainder filled in from reference TRBV5-1 and TRBJ1-2): KAGVTQTPRYLIKTRGQQVTLSCSPISGHRSVSWYQQTPGQGLQFLFEYFSETQRNKGNFPGRFSGRQFSNSRSEMNVSTLELGDSALYLCASSPGQPSYGYTFGSGTRLTVV.

V usage is TRBV18 and J usage is TRBJ1-2; no firm D call. The CDR3 loop spans 14 amino acids. Trimming took 2 bases from V and 4 from J, leaving 11 bases between them. Germline V gene data show CDR1 as KGHSH and CDR2 as LQKENI. The DNA of the CDR3 is TGTGCCAGCTCACCAACAGCTTCCGGCTATGGCTACACCTTC. Protein: CASSPTASGYGYTF.